Listed below are T cell receptor beta chains from one sample, sequenced in a study of OX40 agonist ivuxolimab in advanced cancers. This table comes from immunoSEQ multiplex PCR, and its TCRdb copy is limited to in-frame clones, with some not included. The sample has 71,000 or so clones, more than 70% seen once. Source: CD4+ or CD8+ T cells sorted from blood, taken in a trial of the OX40 agonist ivuxolimab. These receptors were taken from an adult with an advanced solid tumor such as melanoma, head and neck, liver or kidney cancer. CDR3s include the opening cysteine and the closing phenylalanine or tryptophan. The order of the fields is J gene, clone size, V gene, D gene, CDR3 DNA, CDR3 protein. A D gene is named only where the DNA matches it firmly. The size of a clone is reported for some rows only, either as once, few or many, or as a class for expanded clones.

>TRBJ1-1|-|TRBV19|-
TGTGCCAGTAGTATAGGCCCGGGGGAGAACACTGAAGCTTTCTTT
CASSIGPGENTEAFF
>TRBJ2-2|once|TRBV4-2|-
TGTGCCAGCAGCCAAGAGTCGGCGTCGTTCAGGGCGAACACCGGGGAGCTGTTTTTT
CASSQESASFRANTGELFF
>TRBJ2-2|once|TRBV19|TRBD1
TGTGCCAGTAGTAGGGACAGGGGTTCGGACGGGGAGCTGTTTTTT
CASSRDRGSDGELFF
>TRBJ1-6|-|TRBV28|-
TGTGCCAGCAGGACTTGGAAGGGGGATCTATTGAATTCACCCCTCCACTTT
CASRTWKGDLLNSPLHF
>TRBJ2-3|once|TRBV7-2|TRBD2
TGTGCCAGCAGCTTGCTTGGGCTAGCGGGGAGAGATACGCAGTATTTT
CASSLLGLAGRDTQYF
>TRBJ2-7|-|TRBV9|TRBD2
TGTGCCAGCAGCGTAGTGCCGGGAGGGCTCCCCAACGAGCAGTACTTC
CASSVVPGGLPNEQYF
>TRBJ2-5|-|TRBV5-1|TRBD2
TGCGCCAGCAGCCCCCTAGCGGGGGGGCAAGAGACCCAGTACTTC
CASSPLAGGQETQYF
>TRBJ1-2|-|TRBV10-3|-
TGTGCCATCAGTGAGTCTGACGGCGCCGGCTACACCTTC
CAISESDGAGYTF
>TRBJ2-4|-|TRBV5-1|-
TGCGCCAGCAGCCGAGACAGGGCCAAAAACATTCAGTACTTC
CASSRDRAKNIQYF
>TRBJ1-2|-|TRBV30|TRBD1
TGTGCCTGGAGTCCGGACAGGGGAAACGGCTACACCTTC
CAWSPDRGNGYTF
>TRBJ1-1|-|TRBV7-8|-
TGTGCCAGCAGCTTAGATTTAGGGGGGAGGGGTGAAGCTTTCTTT
CASSLDLGGRGEAFF
>TRBJ2-5|-|TRBV7-6|-
TGTGCCAGCAGCCTTCAAGAGACCCAGTACTTC
CASSLQETQYF
>TRBJ1-1|medium-sized|TRBV10-3|-
TGTGCCATCAGCGGGGGGCAGTTGAACACTGAAGCTTTCTTT
CAISGGQLNTEAFF
>TRBJ2-5|-|TRBV9|-
TGTGCCAGCAGCGTATTAGGGATCGGGAAGACCCAGTACTTC
CASSVLGIGKTQYF
>TRBJ1-4|-|TRBV28|TRBD1
TGTGCCAGCAGTTTATTGGGCGGGACAGTCTCCGAAAAACTGTTTTTT
CASSLLGGTVSEKLFF
>TRBJ2-1|-|TRBV28|TRBD1
TGTGCCAGCAGTTTTCTGGGACAGAACCCCAATGAGCAGTTCTTC
CASSFLGQNPNEQFF
>TRBJ2-5|-|TRBV6-6|-
TGTGCCAGCAGTTACCCCGAAAACCAAGAGACCCAGTACTTC
CASSYPENQETQYF
>TRBJ1-1|once|TRBV4-1|TRBD1
TGCGCCAGCAGTTCAGACAGGGGGAACACTGAAGCTTTCTTT
CASSSDRGNTEAFF
>TRBJ2-1|-|TRBV11-2|TRBD2
TGTGCCAGCAGCTTATTCCCAGCGGGGGGAAGCTCCTACAATGAGCAGTTCTTC
CASSLFPAGGSSYNEQFF
>TRBJ2-1|few|TRBV28|TRBD2
TGTGCCAGCAGTTTCCCACAACAATCTCGGGACTACACCTACAATGAGCAGTTCTTC
CASSFPQQSRDYTYNEQFF
>TRBJ2-1|-|TRBV5-6|TRBD1
TGTGCCAGCAGCTTGGACAGGGGGACTTCTTACTACAATGAGCAGTTCTTC
CASSLDRGTSYYNEQFF
>TRBJ1-1|-|TRBV30|-
TGTGCCTGGAGTGTAGGGGGGCTGAGGAACACTGAAGCTTTCTTT
CAWSVGGLRNTEAFF
>TRBJ2-5|few|TRBV15|TRBD1
TGTGCCACCAGCAGGGGACAGGGGGCGGGAGAGACCCAGTACTTC
CATSRGQGAGETQYF
>TRBJ1-1|-|TRBV5-5|-
TGTGCCAGCAGCTCCCGAGTGGCTTCGAACACTGAAGCTTTCTTT
CASSSRVASNTEAFF
>TRBJ1-3|-|TRBV5-1|-
TGCGCCAGCAGCACTACCCCAGTTGGCTCTGGAAACACCATATATTTT
CASSTTPVGSGNTIYF
>TRBJ2-3|-|TRBV5-6|-
TGTGCCAGCAGCCTGAAGGGGGGAACCACAGATACGCAGTATTTT
CASSLKGGTTDTQYF
>TRBJ2-2|-|TRBV4-2|TRBD2
TGTGCCAGCAGTAGCGGGGGGGCGAACACCGGGGAGCTGTTTTTT
CASSSGGANTGELFF
>TRBJ1-1|once|TRBV10-2|-
TGCGCCAGCAGTGAGTCTGCAGTGAACACTGAAGCTTTCTTT
CASSESAVNTEAFF
>TRBJ2-6|-|TRBV19|TRBD1
TGTGCCAGTAGTTTGCGACTCGGACAGGGGGCCTCTGGGGCCAACGTCCTGACTTTC
CASSLRLGQGASGANVLTF
>TRBJ1-1|-|TRBV7-8|-
TGTGCCAGCAGCACCGACACCTTGAACACTGAAGCTTTCTTT
CASSTDTLNTEAFF
>TRBJ2-1|-|TRBV7-7|-
TGTGCCAGCAGCTTAGGAGGGGGCAATGAGCAGTTCTTC
CASSLGGGNEQFF
>TRBJ2-7|-|TRBV18|TRBD2
TGTGCCAGCTCACCCGGGACTAGCTCTTCCTACGAGCAGTACTTC
CASSPGTSSSYEQYF
>TRBJ1-1|-|TRBV5-1|-
TGCGCCAGCAGCCGTCGGGGGGGCGACACTGAAGCTTTCTTT
CASSRRGGDTEAFF
>TRBJ2-7|-|TRBV19|-
TGTGCCAGTAGTGCCGGTCGAGGCTTCGAGCAGTACTTC
CASSAGRGFEQYF
>TRBJ1-6|-|TRBV30|TRBD1
TGTGCCTGGAGAACAGGGGCAACATATAATTCACCCCTCCACTTT
CAWRTGATYNSPLHF
>TRBJ2-5|-|TRBV28|TRBD1
TGTGCCAGCAGTTTATCCACAGGGGGCTTCCAAGAGACCCAGTACTTC
CASSLSTGGFQETQYF
>TRBJ2-2|-|TRBV5-1|-
TGCGCCAGCAGCTTTGCCGCATCGGAGTTCACCGGGGAGCTGTTTTTT
CASSFAASEFTGELFF
>TRBJ1-2|-|TRBV7-3|TRBD1
TGTGCCAGCAGCTCACAGGGGGCCGGCTATGGCTACACCTTC
CASSSQGAGYGYTF
>TRBJ1-4|few|TRBV28|TRBD1
TGTGCCAGCAGTTCCCCGACAGGGGGTGGAGAAAAACTGTTTTTT
CASSSPTGGGEKLFF
>TRBJ1-1|once|TRBV25-1|-
TGTGCCAGCAGTGATCCGACGGCGGGGGACACTGAAGCTTTCTTT
CASSDPTAGDTEAFF
>TRBJ1-1|-|TRBV4-1|TRBD1
TGCGCCAGCAGCCAAGGTCGATCAGGGGGCCCGAACACTGAAGCTTTCTTT
CASSQGRSGGPNTEAFF
>TRBJ1-5|once|TRBV5-1|-
TGCGCCAGCAGCCCCCGAGGGGGTGCTCAGCCCCAGCATTTT
CASSPRGGAQPQHF
>TRBJ1-3|once|TRBV5-7|-
TGTGCCAGCAGCTCACGACTCGAGGGGAACACCATATATTTT
CASSSRLEGNTIYF
>TRBJ1-2|few|TRBV7-9|TRBD1
TGTGCCAGCAGTCGGACAGGGAAGTATGGCTACACCTTC
CASSRTGKYGYTF
>TRBJ2-3|-|TRBV7-8|-
TGTGCCAGCAGCTTAGCGCGATCAGCAGAAGGTGGCGCAGATACGCAGTATTTT
CASSLARSAEGGADTQYF
>TRBJ1-4|-|TRBV7-9|TRBD1
TGTGCCAGCAGCTTAGGGCAGGGGGCTAATGAAAAACTGTTTTTT
CASSLGQGANEKLFF
>TRBJ2-1|-|TRBV5-1|TRBD2
TGCGCCAGCAGCTTGCCCCAAACTAGCGGGGGCTACAATGAGCAGTTCTTC
CASSLPQTSGGYNEQFF
>TRBJ1-1|-|TRBV19|-
TGTGCCAGTAGTATAGCCCAGAAAAGGGGTTCATTGAACACTGAAGCTTTCTTT
CASSIAQKRGSLNTEAFF
>TRBJ2-7|-|TRBV9|TRBD1
TGTGCCAGCAGCCCGGGGACAGGCGGGTACTACGAGCAGTACTTC
CASSPGTGGYYEQYF
>TRBJ2-5|-|TRBV9|-
TGTGCCAGCAGCGTAATGGCGGGGTTTGAGACCCAGTACTTC
CASSVMAGFETQYF
>TRBJ1-6|few|TRBV25-1|-
TGTGCCAGCAGTGAACGATGGGGAAATTCACCCCTCCACTTT
CASSERWGNSPLHF
>TRBJ1-1|once|TRBV2|TRBD1
TGTGCCAGCAGTTCCCCTGACAGGGGACCTATGAACACTGAAGCTTTCTTT
CASSSPDRGPMNTEAFF
>TRBJ2-3|few|TRBV5-1|TRBD1
TGCGCCAGCAGATCAACCGGGACAGGGGAGGGAGATACGCAGTATTTT
CASRSTGTGEGDTQYF